A single sample gave rise to the 8 T cell receptor beta chains below, sequenced in a study of T cell responses to AZD1222 COVID-19 vaccine. The assay was immunoSEQ multiplex PCR, and TCRdb's table has in-frame clones only and misses some. The sample has 150,000 to 190,000 clones, approximately 91% seen once. Sequences were derived from peripheral blood, sampled 28 days after the second AZD1222 dose. Every receptor here comes from an adult who received the AZD1222 COVID-19 vaccine.

The CDR3, as DNA: TGTGCCAGTAGTATGTCGGGGACAGGCGATCAGCCCCAGCATTTT. It codes for CASSMSGTGDQPQHF. The chain carries TRBV19 and TRBJ1-5; 8 bases map to TRBD1. V gave up 3 bases and J gave up 5 bases; unmatched junction bases: 6. Germline assignment: CDR1 LNHDA and CDR2 SQIVND (reference sequence). This CDR3 spans 15 amino acids.

The chain uses TRBV7-8 and TRBJ1-5; D gene ambiguous. V was pared by 2 bases and J by 7 bases, with 15 bases between. The CDR3 consists of 15 residues. Looked up from germline, CDR1 is SGHVS and CDR2 is FQNEAQ. The DNA of the CDR3 is TGTGCCAGCAGCTTAAGCGGCGGGGTAATACAGCCCCAGCATTTT. It codes for CASSLSGGVIQPQHF.

The chain combines TRBV6-2 or TRBV6-3 with TRBJ2-7; D unresolved. Per germline, CDR1 MNHEY and CDR2 SVGEGT. Trimming took 0 bases from V and 5 from J, leaving 5 bases between them. This CDR3 is 12 amino acids long. The DNA for the CDR3 is TGTGCCAGCAGTTACTCGAGCCACGAGCAGTACTTC. This translates into CASSYSSHEQYF.

V and J are TRBV11-2 and TRBJ2-3; no clear D. This CDR3 region has 15 residues. Deletions cut 6 bases from V and 2 bases from J, with 15 bases between. Germline-derived CDR1 and CDR2 are SGHAT and FQNNGV. CDR3 nucleotides: TGTGCCAGCAGGGGCAGCGCCCCACACACAGATACGCAGTATTTT. This translates into CASRGSAPHTDTQYF.

The genes are TRBV4-1 and TRBJ1-1; maybe TRBD1 (6 bases). The CDR3 covers 16 residues. Trimming removed 4 bases at V and 8 bases at J, with 23 bases between. CDR1 and CDR2 (germline): MGHRA, YSYEKL. The CDR3 DNA reads as TGCGCCAGCAGCCCTCGACAGGTTATGATCCCCACCGAAGCTTTCTTT. This sequence encodes CASSPRQVMIPTEAFF.

The V gene is TRBV2, the J gene TRBJ1-2; D gene unclear. Germline CDR1 is SNHLY and CDR2 is FYNNEI. Trimming left V 2 bases short and J 8 bases short, with 18 bases between. The length of the CDR3 is 15 residues. Here the CDR3 reads CASSETRTQSSGYTF. The CDR3 nucleotides are TGTGCCAGCAGTGAAACCCGGACCCAGAGTTCGGGCTACACCTTC.

The chain joins TRBV7-9 to TRBJ1-2; D is undetermined. Germline V CDR1 and CDR2: SEHNR, FQNEAQ (reference sequence). Trimming removed 11 bases from V and 5 bases from J, with 12 bases in between. The CDR3 has 11 amino acids. The CDR3 loop reads CAVGGAYGYTF. In nucleotides, the CDR3 is TGTGCCGTCGGAGGAGCATATGGCTACACCTTC.

This chain uses TRBV7-9 with TRBJ1-1; no clear D gene. Trimming took off 7 bases at V and 6 bases at J, with 21 bases between the two ends. CDR1 is SEHNR, CDR2 FQNEAQ, per germline (reference sequence). This CDR3 is built from 15 residues. CDR3 nucleotides: TGTGCCAGCACCCTTAGACGGGCAAGCTCCTCTGAAGCTTTCTTT. Its translation: CASTLRRASSSEAFF.